This is a list of T cell receptor beta chains from one sample in a study of T cells after yellow fever vaccination. Via MiXCR, TCRdb re-called the 5' RACE reads, giving one row per CDR3 protein. The data show 120,000 or so distinct CDR3 sequences, approximately 9% seen once. The material was CD8+ T cells sorted from PBMCs, obtained on the day of the yellow fever booster vaccination. These receptors originate from a man younger than 35 who received the YFV17D yellow fever vaccine. CDR3s include the opening cysteine and the closing phenylalanine or tryptophan. Each record gives: D gene, J gene, clone size, CDR3 length, V gene, CDR3 DNA, CDR3 protein. D genes are given only for firm matches. Clone size is stated in some rows and not others, as once, few, many or a class when expanded.

D: TRBD1; J: TRBJ1-6; size: -; length: 17; V: TRBV4-1; DNA: TGCGCCAGCAGCCAAGGGGAGGGGACAGTCGATGGTTCACCCCTCCACTTT; CDR3: CASSQGEGTVDGSPLHF
D: -; J: TRBJ2-3; size: -; length: 15; V: TRBV4-3; DNA: TGCGCCAGCAGCCAAGGATCAGGCCCAGAATATACGCAGTATTTT; CDR3: CASSQGSGPEYTQYF
D: -; J: TRBJ2-1; size: few; length: 16; V: TRBV7-3; DNA: TGTGCCAGCAGCTTAAGCGTGGGGACTTCTGTCAATGAGCAGTTCTTC; CDR3: CASSLSVGTSVNEQFF
D: -; J: TRBJ1-1; size: -; length: 11; V: TRBV29-1; DNA: TGCAGCGTAGTGGACGAGTCTGAAGCTTTCTTT; CDR3: CSVVDESEAFF
D: -; J: TRBJ2-1; size: few; length: 16; V: TRBV19; DNA: TGTGCCAGTAGTATAGTAAGACAGGACCCCTACAATGAGCAGTTCTTC; CDR3: CASSIVRQDPYNEQFF
D: -; J: TRBJ1-2; size: -; length: 13; V: TRBV6-6; DNA: TGTGCCAGCAGTTTTCAAGCTAACTATGGCTGCACCTTC; CDR3: CASSFQANYGCTF
D: -; J: TRBJ2-7; size: few; length: 15; V: TRBV5-1; DNA: TGCGCCAGCAGCTTGGCCCCGGGACGCAGTTACGAGCAGTACTTC; CDR3: CASSLAPGRSYEQYF
D: TRBD1; J: TRBJ2-7; size: many; length: 14; V: TRBV12-3/TRBV12-4; DNA: TGTGCCAGCAGTTCCGGGACAGGGAGCCACGAGCAGTACTTC; CDR3: CASSSGTGSHEQYF
D: -; J: TRBJ2-7; size: -; length: 12; V: TRBV29-1; DNA: TGCAGCGTTGAGGGCTGGAACTACGAGCAGTACTTC; CDR3: CSVEGWNYEQYF
D: -; J: TRBJ2-2; size: many; length: 16; V: TRBV21-1; DNA: TGTGCCAGCAGCAAAGCGCTAGCGGGGAACACCGGGGAGCTGTTTTTT; CDR3: CASSKALAGNTGELFF
D: -; J: TRBJ1-1; size: many; length: 12; V: TRBV29-1; DNA: TGCAGCGTCCTAAAGTGGGGTACTGAAGCTTTCTTT; CDR3: CSVLKWGTEAFF
D: -; J: TRBJ1-1; size: few; length: 15; V: TRBV6-6; DNA: TGTGCCAGCAGTTATCCGACTCTGGCAGGAACTGAAGCTTTCTTT; CDR3: CASSYPTLAGTEAFF
D: -; J: TRBJ2-1; size: -; length: 13; V: TRBV7-8; DNA: TGTGCCAGCAGCTCCCTTATCGGCGATGAGCAGTTCTTC; CDR3: CASSSLIGDEQFF
D: -; J: TRBJ2-3; size: few; length: 16; V: TRBV4-3; DNA: TGCGCCAGCAGCCTGAGGACAGGGAGGGTCGCAGATACGCAGTATTTT; CDR3: CASSLRTGRVADTQYF
D: -; J: TRBJ2-5; size: -; length: 13; V: TRBV28; DNA: TGTGCCAGCAGTTTCATCGACAGTCAGACCCAGTACTTC; CDR3: CASSFIDSQTQYF
D: -; J: TRBJ2-5; size: -; length: 14; V: TRBV11-2; DNA: TGTGCCAGCAGCTTCGGGTTTGGCGGAGAGACCCAGTACTTC; CDR3: CASSFGFGGETQYF
D: -; J: TRBJ2-1; size: many; length: 14; V: TRBV2; DNA: TGTGCCAGCAGCCTTCGAGGTCCCTACAATGAGCAGTTCTTC; CDR3: CASSLRGPYNEQFF
D: TRBD2; J: TRBJ2-1; size: few; length: 16; V: TRBV7-9; DNA: TGTGCCAGCAGCCCCCCTAATAGCGGGGGGTACAATGAGCAGTTCTTC; CDR3: CASSPPNSGGYNEQFF
D: TRBD1; J: TRBJ1-5; size: -; length: 14; V: TRBV20-1; DNA: TGCAGTGCTCTATCGACAGGGGGCTTTCAGCCCCAGCATTTT; CDR3: CSALSTGGFQPQHF
D: -; J: TRBJ2-5; size: few; length: 14; V: TRBV7-9; DNA: TGTGCCAGCAGCACCTTCGGGGTCGGAGAGACCCAGTACTTC; CDR3: CASSTFGVGETQYF
D: -; J: TRBJ2-1; size: -; length: 15; V: TRBV7-2; DNA: TGTGCCAGCAGTTGGGAACCCACGTTCCACAATGAGCAGTTCTTC; CDR3: CASSWEPTFHNEQFF
D: TRBD1; J: TRBJ2-1; size: few; length: 14; V: TRBV27; DNA: TGTGCCAGCAGTTTATCCCCCAAACAGGGGGCGCAGTTCTTC; CDR3: CASSLSPKQGAQFF
D: -; J: TRBJ1-5; size: few; length: 15; V: TRBV20-1; DNA: TGCAGTGCTAGAGGTCGGGGGGAGTACGTTCAGCCCCAGCATTTT; CDR3: CSARGRGEYVQPQHF
D: -; J: TRBJ2-5; size: -; length: 14; V: TRBV19; DNA: TGTGCCAGTAAAATAAGGCGGAGCCAAGAGACCCAGTACTTC; CDR3: CASKIRRSQETQYF